A single sample is the source of the 26 T cell receptor beta chains below, sequenced in a study of cytomegalovirus exposure and HLA in healthy donors. The PCR used 60 Vbeta and 13 Jbeta primers. The method was immunoSEQ multiplex PCR; TCRdb's version includes in-frame clones alone and lacks a portion of them. The sample contains 140,000 or so clones, 76% of which appear only once. Specimen: PBMCs. The receptors were sampled from a man aged 40-49 years in good health and CMV-seronegative.

The V call is TRBV5-4, the J call TRBJ2-7; 9 bases align to TRBD1. The CDR3 runs 14 residues. V shed 4 bases and J 4 bases; nucleotides not matched to a gene: 6. Germline values: CDR1 SGHNT, CDR2 YYREEE (reference sequence). Written as DNA, the CDR3 is TGTGCCAGCAGCCACGGGACAGGGTTATACGAGCAGTACTTC. Its translation is CASSHGTGLYEQYF.

The chain links TRBV28 to TRBJ2-4; possibly TRBD2 for D (6 bases). V lost 1 base to trimming and J lost 3 bases, with 13 bases between them. Germline-derived CDR1 and CDR2 are MDHEN and SYDVKM. The CDR3 runs to 16 residues. The CDR3 reads CASSLSARGGKNIQYF. The CDR3 coding sequence is TGTGCCAGCAGTTTATCAGCGCGGGGTGGCAAAAACATTCAGTACTTC.

This clone was picked up one time. The chain has TRBV11-2 and TRBJ2-5; 7 nucleotides line up with TRBD2. The DNA end favors TRBJ2-7, so the J call may be wrong. This CDR3 is built from 15 residues. CDR1 SGHAT and CDR2 FQNNGV come from the germline V gene. CDR3 sequence (DNA): TGTGCCAGCAGTTCTGGACTAGTGAGCTCCTACGAGCAGTACTTC. Encoded protein: CASSSGLVSSYEQYF.

V is TRBV30 and J is TRBJ1-3; 8 positions agree with TRBD1. The CDR3 has 14 residues. Germline CDR1 and CDR2: GTSNPN and SVGIG (reference sequence). The CDR3 nucleotides read TGTGCTAGGACCTATGGACAGGGAAAGGACACCATATATTTT. Residues: CARTYGQGKDTIYF.

V and J are TRBV4-1 and TRBJ1-1, with 8 bases identical to TRBD1. The V gene end was trimmed by 2 bases and the J gene end by 4 bases; junction bases not matched to a gene: 3. Germline loops: CDR1 MGHRA, CDR2 YSYEKL. The CDR3 extends over 14 amino acids. DNA for the CDR3: TGCGCCAGCAGCCAACCTACAGGGGGCACTGAAGCTTTCTTT. This codes for CASSQPTGGTEAFF.

The J gene is TRBJ2-7, the V gene TRBV5-6, with D possibly TRBD2 on 6 matching bases. The germline CDR1 and CDR2 sequences are SGHDT and YYEEEE. The CDR3 is 17 amino acids. V lost 3 bases and J 5 bases, leaving 24 bases between the germline ends. Here the CDR3 reads CASSWYDRDSEWDEQYF. CDR3 DNA: TGTGCCAGCAGCTGGTACGATCGGGACTCCGAATGGGACGAGCAGTACTTC.

The rearrangement joins TRBV2 to TRBJ2-3, with a possible D match to TRBD2 (6 bases). CDR3 size: 13 residues. Germline values: CDR1 SNHLY, CDR2 FYNNEI. Trimming stripped 4 bases from V and 6 bases from J, with 11 bases between. This CDR3 reads CASSVRLEDTQYF. The CDR3 coding sequence is TGTGCCAGCAGTGTAAGACTAGAGGATACGCAGTATTTT.

This rearrangement joins TRBV19 to TRBJ1-1; the D gene is possibly TRBD1 (5 bases). This CDR3 has 14 residues. Germline V gives CDR1 LNHDA, CDR2 SQIVND (reference sequence). V lost 5 bases, J lost 5 bases, and 15 bases lay in between. CDR3 protein: CASSHPTELTEAFF. CDR3 nucleotide sequence: TGTGCCAGTAGTCATCCGACAGAGTTGACTGAAGCTTTCTTT.

The V gene is TRBV18, the J gene TRBJ2-7, with D possibly matching TRBD1 (6 bases). The CDR3 sequence is 13 residues long. The germline gives CDR1 KGHSH, CDR2 LQKENI. V lost 3 bases to trimming and J lost 3 bases, with 9 bases between them. CDR3 amino acids: CASSPVDSYEQYF. The CDR3 DNA sequence: TGTGCCAGCTCACCGGTGGACAGCTACGAGCAGTACTTC.

This chain uses TRBV10-1 with TRBJ2-7, with a weak D call TRBD1 (6 bases). There are 15 residues in the CDR3. V was trimmed by 0 bases and J by 2 bases, leaving 11 bases between them. Germline V lookup: CDR1 WNHNN, CDR2 SYGVQD (reference sequence). CDR3 nucleotides: TGCGCCAGCAGTGAGTCGGCAGGGGCCCCCTACGAGCAGTACTTC. Translated, it gives CASSESAGAPYEQYF.

This chain connects TRBV30 to TRBJ2-3; D possibly corresponds to TRBD2 (5 bases). Trimming took off 3 bases at V and 2 bases at J, with 18 bases between the two ends. CDR1 GTSNPN and CDR2 SVGIG come from the germline V gene (reference sequence). CDR3 length: 16 amino acids. CDR3 in amino acids: CAWSHSREIYTDTQYF. The CDR3 DNA reads as TGTGCCTGGAGCCATTCGAGGGAAATCTACACAGATACGCAGTATTTT.

The rearrangement joins TRBV5-8 to TRBJ1-2, with 9 bases matching TRBD1. This CDR3 comprises 14 residues. Germline-derived CDR1 and CDR2 are SGHTS and YDEGEE. V shed 0 bases and J 13 bases; nucleotides not matched to a gene: 10. The CDR3 DNA reads as TGTGCCAGCAGCTTGGGAGGGACAGGGAAGAGTGGCACCTTC. Its translation: CASSLGGTGKSGTF. Complete variable domain (other parts from reference TRBV5-8 and TRBJ1-2): EAGVTQSPTHLIKTRGQQATLRCSPISGHTSVYWYQQALGLGLQFLLWYDEGEERNRGNFPPRFSGRQFPNYSSELNVNALELEDSALYLCASSLGGTGKSGTFGSGTRLTVV.

CDR3 amino acids: CASRQGYYGYTF. The CDR3 nucleotides are TGTGCCAGCAGGCAGGGGTACTATGGCTACACCTTC. The chain links TRBV21-1 to TRBJ1-2; the table's D call of TRBD1 was not tested on the DNA. TRBV21-1 is reported as a pseudogene. The CDR3 extends over 12 amino acids.

J is TRBJ2-3 and V is TRBV27; 7 nucleotides line up with TRBD1. The CDR3 runs to 15 residues. V gave up 2 bases and J gave up 4 bases; unmatched junction bases: 6. Germline-derived CDR1 and CDR2 are MNHEY and SMNVEV (reference sequence). The CDR3 here is CASSLMTGRADTQYF. DNA of the CDR3: TGTGCCAGCAGTTTAATGACAGGGCGGGCAGATACGCAGTATTTT.

CDR3: CASSPTGTPPDTQYF. The CDR3, as DNA: TGTGCCAGTAGTCCGACAGGTACCCCTCCAGATACGCAGTATTTT. The chain carries TRBV19 and TRBJ2-3; possible D gene TRBD1, 6 bases. The CDR3 runs 15 residues. Germline CDR1 LNHDA, CDR2 SQIVND (reference sequence). V dropped 5 bases and J dropped 4 bases, with 16 bases sitting between them.

This chain connects TRBV19 to TRBJ2-4; 14 bases agree with TRBD2. The CDR3 is 18 residues long. CDR1 is LNHDA, CDR2 SQIVND, per germline (reference sequence). The trim removed 4 bases at V and 2 bases at J, leaving 7 bases unmatched. The CDR3 loop reads CASSTPGLAGDPKNIQYF. The CDR3 nucleotides read TGTGCCAGTAGTACGCCGGGACTAGCGGGAGATCCCAAAAACATTCAGTACTTC.

Only one count was recorded for this clone. V and J are TRBV5-1 and TRBJ2-2; 7 bases are a match to TRBD2. Germline values: CDR1 SGHRS, CDR2 YFSETQ. After removal of 0 bases from V and 5 bases from J, the junction contained 10 bases not matched to a gene. This CDR3 comprises 17 residues. The CDR3 protein is CASSLEASGGPTGELFF. In DNA, the CDR3 is TGCGCCAGCAGCTTGGAGGCTAGCGGAGGGCCGACCGGGGAGCTGTTTTTT. Complete variable domain (other parts from reference TRBV5-1 and TRBJ2-2): KAGVTQTPRYLIKTRGQQVTLSCSPISGHRSVSWYQQTPGQGLQFLFEYFSETQRNKGNFPGRFSGRQFSNSRSEMNVSTLELGDSALYLCASSLEASGGPTGELFFGEGSRLTVL.

A few counts support this clone. The chain employs TRBV5-5 and TRBJ2-1; 7 bases agree with TRBD1. CDR1 and CDR2 (germline): SGHKS, YYEKEE (reference sequence). There are 14 residues in the CDR3. V lost 6 bases and J lost 4; bases outside the gene matches: 7. The CDR3: CASTLGTAYNEQFF. CDR3 in DNA: TGTGCCAGCACCTTAGGGACAGCTTACAATGAGCAGTTCTTC.

As DNA, the CDR3 is TGTGCCAGCAAAACTAGCGGGGTTAGCACAGATACGCAGTATTTT. Translated: CASKTSGVSTDTQYF. The chain recombines TRBV7-2 with TRBJ2-3; 10 bases match TRBD2. Trimming removed 7 bases from V and 0 bases from J; junction bases left unmatched: 4. CDR1 and CDR2 from the germline V gene are SGHTA and FQGNSA. This CDR3 comprises 15 residues.

This chain uses TRBV13 with TRBJ2-2; maybe TRBD2 (6 bases). This CDR3 contains 15 residues. The ends were cut back, 5 bases at V and 1 base at J, with 11 bases in the middle. From germline, CDR1 is PRHDT and CDR2 FYEKMQ (reference sequence). The CDR3 DNA follows: TGTGCCAGCAGCCCTCCGCGGGGGAACACCGGGGAGCTGTTTTTT. Its protein is CASSPPRGNTGELFF. Complete variable domain (other parts from reference TRBV13 and TRBJ2-2): AAGVIQSPRHLIKEKRETATLKCYPIPRHDTVYWYQQGPGQDPQFLISFYEKMQSDKGSIPDRFSAQQFSDYHSELNMSSLELGDSALYFCASSPPRGNTGELFFGEGSRLTVL.

The J gene is TRBJ2-2, the V gene TRBV7-6; D is perhaps TRBD1 (5 bases). Trimming took off 3 bases at V and 6 bases at J, with 17 bases between the two ends. Looked up from germline, CDR1 is SGHVS and CDR2 is FNYEAQ. The CDR3 loop spans 16 amino acids. For the CDR3, the DNA is TGTGCCAGCAGCTTTTCCAGAGACAGCTTGGCCGGGGAGCTGTTTTTT. Encoded protein: CASSFSRDSLAGELFF.

The chain carries TRBV7-8 and TRBJ2-1; possibly TRBD2 for D (5 bases). Germline V lookup: CDR1 SGHVS, CDR2 FQNEAQ. The V and J ends lost 7 bases and 6 bases respectively, with 13 bases between them. The CDR3 consists of 13 residues. The CDR3, as DNA: TGTGCCAGCACGCGGCGGGCTGTCAATGAGCAGTTCTTC. Protein product: CASTRRAVNEQFF.

J is TRBJ1-2 and V is TRBV4-1; D is ambiguous. The CDR3 is 16 residues long. Germline loops: CDR1 MGHRA, CDR2 YSYEKL. The germline V and J ends were trimmed by 1 base and 6 bases, with 18 bases remaining between them. CDR3 nucleotides: TGCGCCAGCAGCCAAGTCGCGGGTGTGGCGGATGATGGCTACACCTTC. Translating gives CASSQVAGVADDGYTF.

The V gene is TRBV28, the J gene TRBJ1-6, with D possibly being TRBD1 (5 bases). This CDR3 spans 13 amino acids. CDR1 and CDR2 (germline): MDHEN, SYDVKM. V lost 10 bases and J lost 6, with 13 bases in between. The DNA for the CDR3 is TGTGCCACTGCGGCTAGGGGTAATTCACCCCTCCACTTT. This sequence encodes CATAARGNSPLHF.

The rearrangement joins TRBV25-1 to TRBJ1-1, with D uncertain. Germline loops: CDR1 MGHDK, CDR2 SYGVNS. This CDR3 contains 11 residues. The V and J ends lost 1 base and 10 bases respectively, with 7 bases between them. The CDR3 loop is CASSELGRAFF. The CDR3 DNA is TGTGCCAGCAGTGAATTAGGGAGAGCTTTCTTT.

The chain employs TRBV28 and TRBJ2-5; D gene unclear. Germline V lookup: CDR1 MDHEN, CDR2 SYDVKM. Trimming cost V 5 bases and J 5 bases, with 9 bases left between them. This CDR3 is 12 amino acids long. CDR3 loop: CASSSDAETQYF. The DNA for the CDR3 is TGTGCCAGCAGTAGCGATGCGGAGACCCAGTACTTC.